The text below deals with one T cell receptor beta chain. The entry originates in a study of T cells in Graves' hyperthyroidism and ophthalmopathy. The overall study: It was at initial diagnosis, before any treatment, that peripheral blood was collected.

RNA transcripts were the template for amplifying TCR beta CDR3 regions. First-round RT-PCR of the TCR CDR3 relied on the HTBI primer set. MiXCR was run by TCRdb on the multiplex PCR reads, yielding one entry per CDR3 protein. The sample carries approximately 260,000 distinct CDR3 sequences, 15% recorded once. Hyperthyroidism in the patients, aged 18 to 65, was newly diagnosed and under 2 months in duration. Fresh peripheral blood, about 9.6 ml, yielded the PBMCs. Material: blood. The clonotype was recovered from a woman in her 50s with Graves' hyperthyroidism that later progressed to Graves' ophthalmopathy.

The CDR3 bases are TGTGCCAGCAGTGGGGAGGGGTACACTGAAGCTTTCTTT. It specifies CASSGEGYTEAFF. The V and J genes are TRBV28 and TRBJ1-1, with D maybe TRBD1 (5 bases). V lost 5 bases, J lost 3 bases, and 10 bases lay in between. This CDR3 is built from 13 residues. Germline loops: CDR1 MDHEN, CDR2 SYDVKM.